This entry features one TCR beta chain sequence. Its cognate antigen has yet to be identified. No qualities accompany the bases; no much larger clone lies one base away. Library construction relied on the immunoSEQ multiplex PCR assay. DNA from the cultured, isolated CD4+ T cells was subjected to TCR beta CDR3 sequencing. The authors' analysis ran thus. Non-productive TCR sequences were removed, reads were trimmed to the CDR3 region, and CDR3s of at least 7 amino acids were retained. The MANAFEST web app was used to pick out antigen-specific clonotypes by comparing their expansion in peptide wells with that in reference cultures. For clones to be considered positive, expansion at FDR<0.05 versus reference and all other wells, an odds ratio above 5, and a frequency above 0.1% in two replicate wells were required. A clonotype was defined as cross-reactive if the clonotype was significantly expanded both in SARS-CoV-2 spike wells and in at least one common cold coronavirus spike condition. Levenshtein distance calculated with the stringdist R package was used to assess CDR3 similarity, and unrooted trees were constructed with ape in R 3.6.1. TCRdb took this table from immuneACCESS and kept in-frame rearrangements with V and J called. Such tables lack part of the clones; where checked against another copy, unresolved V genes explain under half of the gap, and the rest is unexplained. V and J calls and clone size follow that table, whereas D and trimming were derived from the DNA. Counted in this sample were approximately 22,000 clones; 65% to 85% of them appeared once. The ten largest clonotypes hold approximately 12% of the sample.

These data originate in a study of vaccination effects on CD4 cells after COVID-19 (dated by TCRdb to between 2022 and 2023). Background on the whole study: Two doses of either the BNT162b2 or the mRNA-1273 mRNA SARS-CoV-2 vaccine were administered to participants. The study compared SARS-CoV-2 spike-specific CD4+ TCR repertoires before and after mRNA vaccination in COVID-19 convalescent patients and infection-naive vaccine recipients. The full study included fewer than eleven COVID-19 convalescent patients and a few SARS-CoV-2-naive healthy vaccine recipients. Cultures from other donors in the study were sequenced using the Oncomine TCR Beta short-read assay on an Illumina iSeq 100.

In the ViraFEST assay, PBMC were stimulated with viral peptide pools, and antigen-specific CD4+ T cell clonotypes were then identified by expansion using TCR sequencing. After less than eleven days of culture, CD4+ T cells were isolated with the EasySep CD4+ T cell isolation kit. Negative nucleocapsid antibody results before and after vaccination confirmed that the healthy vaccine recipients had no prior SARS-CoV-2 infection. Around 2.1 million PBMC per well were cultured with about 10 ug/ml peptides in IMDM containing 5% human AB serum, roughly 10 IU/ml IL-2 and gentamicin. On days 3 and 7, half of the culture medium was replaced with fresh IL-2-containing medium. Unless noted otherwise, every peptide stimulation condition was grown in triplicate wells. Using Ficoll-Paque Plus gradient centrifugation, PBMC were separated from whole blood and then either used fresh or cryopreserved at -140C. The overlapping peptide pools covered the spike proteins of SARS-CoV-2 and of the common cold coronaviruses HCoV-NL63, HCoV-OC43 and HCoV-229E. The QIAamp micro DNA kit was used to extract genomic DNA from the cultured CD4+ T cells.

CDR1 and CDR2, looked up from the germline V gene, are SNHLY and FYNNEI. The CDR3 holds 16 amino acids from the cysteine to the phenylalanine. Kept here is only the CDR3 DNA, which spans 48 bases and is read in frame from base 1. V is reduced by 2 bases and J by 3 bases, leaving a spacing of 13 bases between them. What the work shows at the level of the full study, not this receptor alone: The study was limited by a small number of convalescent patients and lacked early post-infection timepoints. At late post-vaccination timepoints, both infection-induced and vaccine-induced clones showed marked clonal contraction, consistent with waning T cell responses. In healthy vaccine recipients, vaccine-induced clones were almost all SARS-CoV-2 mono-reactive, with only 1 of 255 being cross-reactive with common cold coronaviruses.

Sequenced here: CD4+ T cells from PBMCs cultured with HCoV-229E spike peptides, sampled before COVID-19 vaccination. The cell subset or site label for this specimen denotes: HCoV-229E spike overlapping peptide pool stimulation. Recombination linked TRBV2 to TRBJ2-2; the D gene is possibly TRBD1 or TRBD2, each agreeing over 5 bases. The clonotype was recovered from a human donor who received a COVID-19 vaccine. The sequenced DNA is TGTGCCAGCAGTGAATTGGAGGTGGGGCACACCGGGGAGCTGTTTTTT. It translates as CASSELEVGHTGELFF.